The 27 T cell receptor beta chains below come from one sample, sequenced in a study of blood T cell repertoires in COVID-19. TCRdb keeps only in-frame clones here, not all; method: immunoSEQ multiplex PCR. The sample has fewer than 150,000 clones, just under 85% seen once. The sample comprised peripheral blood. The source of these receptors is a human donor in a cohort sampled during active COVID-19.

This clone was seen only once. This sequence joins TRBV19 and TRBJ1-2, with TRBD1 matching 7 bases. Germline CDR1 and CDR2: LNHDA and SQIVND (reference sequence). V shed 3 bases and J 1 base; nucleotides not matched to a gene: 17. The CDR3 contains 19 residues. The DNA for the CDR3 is TGTGCCAGTAGTATCAACGGGGACAGCAGAATAACGGGTAACTATGGCTACACCTTC. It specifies CASSINGDSRITGNYGYTF.

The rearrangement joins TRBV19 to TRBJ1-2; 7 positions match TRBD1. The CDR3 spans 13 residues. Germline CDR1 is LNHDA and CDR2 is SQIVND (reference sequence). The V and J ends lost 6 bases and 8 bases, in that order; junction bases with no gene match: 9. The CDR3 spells CASSLGQPRGYTF. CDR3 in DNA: TGTGCCAGTAGCCTGGGACAGCCAAGGGGCTACACCTTC. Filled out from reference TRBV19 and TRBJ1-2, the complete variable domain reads DGGITQSPKYLFRKEGQNVTLSCEQNLNHDAMYWYRQDPGQGLRLIYYSQIVNDFQKGDIAEGYSVSREKKESFPLTVTSAQKNPTAFYLCASSLGQPRGYTFGSGTRLTVV.

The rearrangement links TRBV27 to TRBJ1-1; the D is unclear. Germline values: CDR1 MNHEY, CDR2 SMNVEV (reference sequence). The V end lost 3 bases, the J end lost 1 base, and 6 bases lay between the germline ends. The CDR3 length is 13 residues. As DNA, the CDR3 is TGTGCCAGCAGTTTCTTACAGAACACTGAAGCTTTCTTT. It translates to CASSFLQNTEAFF.

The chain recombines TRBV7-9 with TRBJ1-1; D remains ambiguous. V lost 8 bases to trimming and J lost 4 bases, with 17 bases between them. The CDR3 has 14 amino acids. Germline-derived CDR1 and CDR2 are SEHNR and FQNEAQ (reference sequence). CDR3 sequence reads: CASRLWQPGTEAFF. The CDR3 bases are TGTGCCAGCCGCCTCTGGCAGCCAGGCACTGAAGCTTTCTTT.

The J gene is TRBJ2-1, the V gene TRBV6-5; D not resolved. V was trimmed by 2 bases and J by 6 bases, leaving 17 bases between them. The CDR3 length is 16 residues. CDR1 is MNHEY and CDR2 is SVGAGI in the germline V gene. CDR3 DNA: TGTGCCAGCAGTTACCCGGGTACTAAGTTGGGCAATGAGCAGTTCTTC. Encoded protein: CASSYPGTKLGNEQFF.

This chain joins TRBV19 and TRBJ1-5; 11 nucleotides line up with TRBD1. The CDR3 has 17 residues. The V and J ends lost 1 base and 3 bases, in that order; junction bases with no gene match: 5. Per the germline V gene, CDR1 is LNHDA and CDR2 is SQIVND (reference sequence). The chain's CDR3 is CASSIVAGQGVNQPQHF. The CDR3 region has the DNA TGTGCCAGTAGTATAGTGGCGGGACAGGGGGTCAATCAGCCCCAGCATTTT.

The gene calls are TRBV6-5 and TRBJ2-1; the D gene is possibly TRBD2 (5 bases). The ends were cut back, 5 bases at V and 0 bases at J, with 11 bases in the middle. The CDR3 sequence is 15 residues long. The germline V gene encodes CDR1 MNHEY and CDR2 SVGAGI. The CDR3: CASSPTGSSYNEQFF. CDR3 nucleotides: TGTGCCAGCAGTCCGACGGGGAGCTCCTACAATGAGCAGTTCTTC.

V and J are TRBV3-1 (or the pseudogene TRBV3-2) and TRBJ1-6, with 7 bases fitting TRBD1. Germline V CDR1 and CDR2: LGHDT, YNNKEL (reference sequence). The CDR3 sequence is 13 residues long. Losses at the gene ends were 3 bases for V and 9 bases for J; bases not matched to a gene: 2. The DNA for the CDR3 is TGTGCCAGCAGCCAGCAGGGGGGTTCACCCCTCCACTTT. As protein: CASSQQGGSPLHF.

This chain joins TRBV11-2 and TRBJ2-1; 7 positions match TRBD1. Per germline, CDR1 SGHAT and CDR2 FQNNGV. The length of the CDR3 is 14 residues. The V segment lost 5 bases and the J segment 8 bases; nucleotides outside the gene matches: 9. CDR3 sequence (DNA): TGTGCCAGCAGCACCGACGACAGGGTTTATGAGCAGTTCTTC. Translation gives CASSTDDRVYEQFF.

The chain's CDR3 is CSASGRGGNNEQFF. The CDR3 nucleotides read TGCAGTGCTAGTGGGCGGGGGGGCAACAATGAGCAGTTCTTC. The gene calls are TRBV20-1 and TRBJ2-1, with 9 bases aligning to TRBD2. Germline assignment: CDR1 DFQATT and CDR2 SNEGSKA (reference sequence). The trim removed 3 bases at V and 5 bases at J, leaving 5 bases unmatched. The CDR3 is 14 amino acids.

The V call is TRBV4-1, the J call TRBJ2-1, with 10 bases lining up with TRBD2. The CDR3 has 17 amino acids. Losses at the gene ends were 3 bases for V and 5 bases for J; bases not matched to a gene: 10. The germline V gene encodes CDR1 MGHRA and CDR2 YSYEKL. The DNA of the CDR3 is TGCGCCAGCAGCCATCCCCCGAGCGGGGGGGTCGACAATGAGCAGTTCTTC. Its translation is CASSHPPSGGVDNEQFF.

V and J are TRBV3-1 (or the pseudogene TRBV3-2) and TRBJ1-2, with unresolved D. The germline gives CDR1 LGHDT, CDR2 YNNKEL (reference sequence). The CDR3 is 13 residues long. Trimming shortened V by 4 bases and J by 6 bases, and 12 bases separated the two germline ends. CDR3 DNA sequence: TGTGCCAGCAGCCCACCGGGAGGAGATGGCTACACCTTC. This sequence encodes CASSPPGGDGYTF.

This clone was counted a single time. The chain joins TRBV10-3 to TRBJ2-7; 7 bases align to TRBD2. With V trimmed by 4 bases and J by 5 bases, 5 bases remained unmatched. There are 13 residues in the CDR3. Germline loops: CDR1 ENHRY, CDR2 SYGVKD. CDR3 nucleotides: TGTGCCATCAGTGGGCGGGAGAGGGACGAGCAGTACTTC. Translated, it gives CAISGRERDEQYF.

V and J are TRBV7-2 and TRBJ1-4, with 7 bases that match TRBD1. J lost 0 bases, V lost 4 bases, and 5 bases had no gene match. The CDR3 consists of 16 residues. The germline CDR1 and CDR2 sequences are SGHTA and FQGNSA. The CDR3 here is CASSWGQSATNEKLFF. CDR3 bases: TGTGCCAGCAGCTGGGGACAGAGCGCAACTAATGAAAAACTGTTTTTT.

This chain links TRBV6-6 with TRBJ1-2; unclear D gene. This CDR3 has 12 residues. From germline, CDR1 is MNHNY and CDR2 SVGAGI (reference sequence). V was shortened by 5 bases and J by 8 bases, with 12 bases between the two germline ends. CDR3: CASSLTEEGYTF. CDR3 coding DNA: TGTGCCAGCAGTCTCACAGAAGAGGGCTACACCTTC.

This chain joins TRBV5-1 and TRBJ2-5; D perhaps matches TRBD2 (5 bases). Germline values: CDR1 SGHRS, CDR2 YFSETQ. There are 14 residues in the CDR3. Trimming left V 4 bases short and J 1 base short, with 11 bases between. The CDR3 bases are TGCGCCAGCAGCCTGGGGAGCAGCCAAGAGACCCAGTACTTC. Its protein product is CASSLGSSQETQYF.

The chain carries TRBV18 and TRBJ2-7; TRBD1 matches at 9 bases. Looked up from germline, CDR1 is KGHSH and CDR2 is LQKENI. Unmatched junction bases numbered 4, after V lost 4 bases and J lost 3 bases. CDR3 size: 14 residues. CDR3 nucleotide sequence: TGTGCCAGCTCACTCGGGACAGGGCGCTACGAGCAGTACTTC. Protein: CASSLGTGRYEQYF.

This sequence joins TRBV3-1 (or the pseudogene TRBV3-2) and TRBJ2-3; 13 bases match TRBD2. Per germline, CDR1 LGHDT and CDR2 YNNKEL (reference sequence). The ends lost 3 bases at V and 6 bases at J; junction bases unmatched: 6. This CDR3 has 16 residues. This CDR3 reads CASSQLGLAGADTQYF. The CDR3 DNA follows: TGTGCCAGCAGCCAGTTAGGACTAGCGGGGGCGGATACGCAGTATTTT.

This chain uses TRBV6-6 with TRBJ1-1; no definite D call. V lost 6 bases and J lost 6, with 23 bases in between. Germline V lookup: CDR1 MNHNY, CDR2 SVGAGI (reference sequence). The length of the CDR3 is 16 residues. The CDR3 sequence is CASSYPGSFSRPEAFF. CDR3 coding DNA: TGTGCCAGCAGCTACCCGGGGTCCTTCTCTCGGCCTGAAGCTTTCTTT.

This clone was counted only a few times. In nucleotides, the CDR3 is TGTGCCAGCAGCGGCCGGGGGAGCGGGGGGTTAGGTGATACGCAGTATTTT. The encoded protein is CASSGRGSGGLGDTQYF. The genes are TRBV9 and TRBJ2-3, with TRBD2 matching over 9 bases. The CDR3 is 17 amino acids. The trim removed 3 bases at V and 6 bases at J, leaving 14 bases unmatched. CDR1 and CDR2 from the germline V gene are SGDLS and YYNGEE.

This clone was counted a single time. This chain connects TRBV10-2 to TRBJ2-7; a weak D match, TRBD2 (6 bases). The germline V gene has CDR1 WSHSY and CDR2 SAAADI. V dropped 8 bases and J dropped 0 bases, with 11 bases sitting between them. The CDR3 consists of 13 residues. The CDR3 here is CASGGVFSYEQYF. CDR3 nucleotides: TGCGCCAGCGGCGGGGTGTTCTCCTACGAGCAGTACTTC.

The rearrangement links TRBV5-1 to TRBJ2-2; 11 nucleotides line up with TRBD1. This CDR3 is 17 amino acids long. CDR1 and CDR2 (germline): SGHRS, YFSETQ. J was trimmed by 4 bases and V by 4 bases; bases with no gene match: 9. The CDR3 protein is CASSPGGTGGSTGELFF. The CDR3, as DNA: TGCGCCAGCAGCCCCGGGGGGACAGGGGGTAGCACCGGGGAGCTGTTTTTT.

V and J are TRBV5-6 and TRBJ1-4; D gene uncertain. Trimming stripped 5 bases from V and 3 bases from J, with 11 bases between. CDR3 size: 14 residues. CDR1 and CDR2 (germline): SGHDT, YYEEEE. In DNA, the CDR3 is TGTGCCAGCAGTCACCTCGGTGCTAATGAAAAACTGTTTTTT. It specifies CASSHLGANEKLFF.

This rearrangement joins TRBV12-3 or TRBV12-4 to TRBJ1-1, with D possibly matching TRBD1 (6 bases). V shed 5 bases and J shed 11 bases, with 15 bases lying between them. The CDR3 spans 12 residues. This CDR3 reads CASSTPRGRAFF. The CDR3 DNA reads TGTGCCAGCAGTACTCCCAGGGGTAGGGCTTTCTTT.

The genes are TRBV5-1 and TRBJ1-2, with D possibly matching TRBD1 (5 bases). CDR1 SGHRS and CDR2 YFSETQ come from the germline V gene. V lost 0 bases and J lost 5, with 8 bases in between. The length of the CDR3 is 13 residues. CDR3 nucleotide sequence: TGCGCCAGCAGCTTGGGACAGAAATATGGCTACACCTTC. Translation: CASSLGQKYGYTF.

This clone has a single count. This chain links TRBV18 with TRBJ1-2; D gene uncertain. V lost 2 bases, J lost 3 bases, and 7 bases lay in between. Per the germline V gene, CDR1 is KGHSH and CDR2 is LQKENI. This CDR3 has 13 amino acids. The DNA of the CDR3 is TGTGCCAGCTCACCAGGCCAGTACTATGGCTACACCTTC. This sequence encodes CASSPGQYYGYTF.

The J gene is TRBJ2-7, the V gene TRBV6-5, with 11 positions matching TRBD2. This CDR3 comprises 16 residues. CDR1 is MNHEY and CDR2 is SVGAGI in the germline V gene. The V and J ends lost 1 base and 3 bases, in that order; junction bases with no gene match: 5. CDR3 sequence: CASSYYLAGGLYEQYF. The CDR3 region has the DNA TGTGCCAGCAGTTACTACCTAGCGGGGGGCCTCTACGAGCAGTACTTC.